The TCR beta chain described here comes from a study of CD8 T cells in Susac syndrome. This clonotype was counted a single time. Per germline, CDR1 DFQATT and CDR2 SNEGSKA (reference sequence). The length of the CDR3 is 14 residues. The germline V and J ends were trimmed by 2 bases and 11 bases, with 21 bases remaining between them. RNA was extracted with the RNeasy kit, and a quantity of roughly 0.5 to 1 ug was reverse transcribed using random hexamers. TCRdb reanalysed the immunoSEQ multiplex PCR reads using MiXCR and keeps one entry per CDR3 protein. This table holds tens of thousands of distinct CDR3 sequences, 85% to 95% found once.

The J gene is TRBJ1-1, the V gene TRBV20-1; D possibly corresponds to TRBD1 (6 bases). This sequence was found in a human donor with Susac syndrome. Source material: CD4+ T cells from PBMCs. The CDR3 nucleotides are TGCAGTGCTAGAAGTAGTGCGGGGGCCTTAGAGGCTTTCTTT. This codes for CSARSSAGALEAFF.